These 6 T cell receptor beta chains were all obtained from the same sample, sequenced in a study of metastatic and nonmetastatic thyroid tumors. Thyroid surgery took place with no prior treatment in any patient. Through MiXCR, TCRdb re-clonotyped the PCR reads. The table has approximately 28,000 clones, around a quarter seen once. Sequencing was performed on blood. The receptors shown here come from a female donor with papillary thyroid cancer or a benign thyroid nodule (not recorded which). Some clones in this sample may be carry-over from other donors' samples.

This clone was seen ten or more times. It may be a read error: a sequence one base away is much more abundant. V and J are TRBV12-3 or TRBV12-4 and TRBJ1-2; D unresolved. V was shortened by 8 bases and J by 6 bases, with 22 bases between the two germline ends. CDR3 size: 15 residues. The CDR3 region has the DNA TGTGCCAGCCGCCTGCGTGGAACGGGGTTGCATGGCTACACCTTC. It specifies CASRLRGTGLHGYTF.

This clone was counted at least ten times. The V and J genes are TRBV27 and TRBJ1-1, with 11 bases that match TRBD1. Germline V lookup: CDR1 MNHEY, CDR2 SMNVEV (reference sequence). The CDR3 consists of 17 residues. Losses at the gene ends were 5 bases for V and 1 base for J; bases not matched to a gene: 9. CDR3 DNA: TGTGCCAGCAGTCCCCGGGACAGGGGGGTCTCGAACACTGAAGCTTTCTTT. This gives the protein CASSPRDRGVSNTEAFF.

The sample holds many counts of this clone. Other DNA sequences within the sample encode an identical CDR3. The rearrangement joins TRBV12-3 or TRBV12-4 to TRBJ1-6; D is unresolved. The V and J ends lost 5 bases and 10 bases respectively, with 6 bases between them. The CDR3 is made up of 11 amino acids. CDR3 DNA: TGTGCCAGCAGTAATAGATCACCCCTCCACTTT. Protein product: CASSNRSPLHF.

This clone occurred many times. The CDR3 sequence is CASRSAGMRTEAFF. The CDR3 DNA reads as TGTGCCAGCAGGTCCGCAGGGATGAGGACTGAAGCTTTCTTT. The chain uses TRBV28 and TRBJ1-1, with a possible D match to TRBD1 (5 bases). From germline, CDR1 is MDHEN and CDR2 SYDVKM. V was shortened by 6 bases and J by 5 bases, with 16 bases between the two germline ends. This CDR3 is 14 amino acids long.

This clone was picked up a small number of times. The conserved closing phenylalanine or tryptophan is absent in this CDR3, likely reflecting a read error. The chain is built from TRBV28 and TRBJ2-7; the D gene is possibly TRBD1 (6 bases). The V and J ends lost 3 bases and 3 bases respectively, with 12 bases between them. Germline CDR1 is MDHEN and CDR2 is SYDVKM. The CDR3 is 14 residues long. The CDR3 nucleotides read TGTGCCAGCAGTTTCCTGACAGGAGGCTACGAGCAGTACCTC. This codes for CASSFLTGGYEQYL.

This clone was counted at least ten times. The rearrangement joins TRBV9 to TRBJ2-5; D is unclear. Germline V CDR1 and CDR2: SGDLS, YYNGEE. The CDR3 length is 15 residues. V was shortened by 4 bases and J by 1 base, with 14 bases between the two germline ends. The chain's CDR3 is CASSRRLTVQETQYF. CDR3 in DNA: TGTGCCAGCAGCCGACGACTCACCGTCCAAGAGACCCAGTACTTC.